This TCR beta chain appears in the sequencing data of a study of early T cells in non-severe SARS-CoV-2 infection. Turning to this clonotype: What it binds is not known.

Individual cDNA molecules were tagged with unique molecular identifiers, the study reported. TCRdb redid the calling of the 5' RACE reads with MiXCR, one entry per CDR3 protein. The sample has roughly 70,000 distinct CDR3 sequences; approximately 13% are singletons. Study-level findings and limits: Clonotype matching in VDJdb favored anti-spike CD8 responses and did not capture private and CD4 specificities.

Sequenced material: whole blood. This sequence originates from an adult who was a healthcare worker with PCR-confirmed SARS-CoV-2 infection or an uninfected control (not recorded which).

The CDR3 DNA sequence: TGCAGCGTTGAGGACAGGGGCACGGTAGAGACCCAGTACTTC. Translation: CSVEDRGTVETQYF. V usage is TRBV29-1 and J usage is TRBJ2-5; 9 positions agree with TRBD1. The CDR3 is made up of 14 amino acids. Germline assignment: CDR1 SQVTM and CDR2 ANQGSEA. J gave up 4 bases and V 3 bases, and 6 bases lay outside the gene matches.